The following is a T cell receptor (beta chain) sequence with its context. Its antigen is as yet unknown. The data derive from a study of CD8+ T cells in alopecia areata. The sequencing template was cDNA reverse transcribed from extracted RNA. Clones were sequenced by immunoSEQ multiplex PCR, and TCRdb holds only the in-frame ones, with some missing. The sample includes around 210,000 clones, just over 55% of them seen just once. General study results and limits: Affected scalp, especially in alopecia totalis/universalis, had a higher clonality than normal scalp did.

The clonotype comes from a human donor in good health. Sample: CD8+ T cells sorted from blood.

The DNA for the CDR3 is TGTGCCACCGGGACAGGGTTACACAATGAGCAGTTCTTC. This encodes CATGTGLHNEQFF. The chain has TRBV10-3 and TRBJ2-1; 9 positions match TRBD1. V gave up 10 bases and J gave up 5 bases; unmatched junction bases: 6. CDR1 and CDR2 from the germline V gene are ENHRY and SYGVKD. This CDR3 comprises 13 residues.